The TCR beta chain described here comes from a study of radiotherapy plus CTLA-4 blockade in lung cancer. Overall study context: For approximately 19% of patients, objective responses occurred, and about 34% had disease control. Study outcomes and limitations: Expansion of tumor-derived TCR clones was observed in blood after radiotherapy plus ipilimumab. Reports state that early shifts in blood T cell clones, with interferon-beta, best predicted response.

The assay was immunoSEQ multiplex PCR, and TCRdb's table has in-frame clones only and misses some. The table includes 30,000 to 50,000 clones, 79% detected once. Details on this clone: Its antigen is as yet unknown.

Those patients who had chemo-refractory metastatic non-small-cell lung cancer were given focal radiation along with CTLA-4 blockade through ipilimumab. V was shortened by 8 bases and J by 9 bases, with 26 bases between the two germline ends. In germline, CDR1 is MNHEY, CDR2 SMNVEV (reference sequence). The CDR3 consists of 16 residues. The sequencing here drew on peripheral blood, taken from a patient treated with radiotherapy plus ipilimumab. This sequence joins TRBV27 and TRBJ1-5; TRBD1 might be the D (6 bases). The sequence was obtained from a human donor with non-small cell lung cancer that progressed on radiotherapy plus ipilimumab. The DNA of the CDR3 is TGTGCCAGCCCTCAGCGACAGGTACTCCCCACATTGCCCCAGCATTTT. Residues: CASPQRQVLPTLPQHF.